The 2 T cell receptor beta chains presented below share a single source sample, sequenced in a study of vaccination and CD4 T cells after COVID-19. Treatment: approximately 10-day PBMC culture with coronavirus spike peptide pools or control peptides (ViraFEST assay). The Oncomine TCR Beta short-read assay was what sequenced the DNA obtained from cultured CD4+ T cells. Each CDR3 protein is one row after TCRdb ran MiXCR on the PCR reads. The sample yields around 19,000 distinct CDR3 sequences, approximately 42% seen once. The antigens these receptors bind are not known. The sequencing here drew on CD4+ T cells from blood, cultured in vitro, taken before SARS-CoV-2 vaccination. Receptors were obtained from a human donor who had recovered from COVID-19.

There are a few counts of this clonotype. The chain couples TRBV7-2 to TRBJ2-2; TRBD2 matches 9 bases. The CDR3 runs to 16 residues. V gave up 1 base and J gave up 0 bases; unmatched junction bases: 0. Germline V gene lookup returns CDR1 SGHTA and CDR2 FQGNSA. The CDR3 loop is CASSLGGGANTGELFF. The CDR3, as DNA: TGTGCCAGCAGCTTAGGCGGGGGGGCGAACACCGGGGAGCTGTTTTTT.

The chain has TRBV7-2 and TRBJ1-5, with unresolved D. V lost 8 bases, J lost 3 bases, and 14 bases lay in between. Germline V lookup: CDR1 SGHTA, CDR2 FQGNSA. The CDR3 is made up of 14 amino acids. CDR3 DNA: TGTGCCAGCGCCCCCGAGGGTTTCAATCAGCCCCAGCATTTT. The encoded protein is CASAPEGFNQPQHF.